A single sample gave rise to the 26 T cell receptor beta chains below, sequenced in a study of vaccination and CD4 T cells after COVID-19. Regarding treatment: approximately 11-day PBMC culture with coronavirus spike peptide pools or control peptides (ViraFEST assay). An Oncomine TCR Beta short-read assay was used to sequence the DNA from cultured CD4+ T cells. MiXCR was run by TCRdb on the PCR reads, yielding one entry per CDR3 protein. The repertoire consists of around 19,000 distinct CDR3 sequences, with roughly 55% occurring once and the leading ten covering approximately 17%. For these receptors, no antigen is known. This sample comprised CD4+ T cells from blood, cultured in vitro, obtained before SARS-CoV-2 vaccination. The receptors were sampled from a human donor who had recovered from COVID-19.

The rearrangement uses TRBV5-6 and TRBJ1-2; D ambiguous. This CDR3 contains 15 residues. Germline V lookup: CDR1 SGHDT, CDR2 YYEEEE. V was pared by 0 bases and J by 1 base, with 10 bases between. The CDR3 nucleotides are TGTGCCAGCAGCTTGGCCCTGCGGGTTAACTATGGCTACACCTTC. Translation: CASSLALRVNYGYTF. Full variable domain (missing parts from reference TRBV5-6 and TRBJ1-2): DAGVTQSPTHLIKTRGQQVTLRCSPKSGHDTVSWYQQALGQGPQFIFQYYEEEERQRGNFPDRFSGHQFPNYSSELNVNALLLGDSALYLCASSLALRVNYGYTFGSGTRLTVV.

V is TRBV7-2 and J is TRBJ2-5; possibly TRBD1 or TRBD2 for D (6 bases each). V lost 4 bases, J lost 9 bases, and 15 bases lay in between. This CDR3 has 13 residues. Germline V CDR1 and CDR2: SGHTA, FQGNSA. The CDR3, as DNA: TGTGCCAGCAGCTGGGGGACCGGGGGCGCCCAGTACTTC. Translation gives CASSWGTGGAQYF.

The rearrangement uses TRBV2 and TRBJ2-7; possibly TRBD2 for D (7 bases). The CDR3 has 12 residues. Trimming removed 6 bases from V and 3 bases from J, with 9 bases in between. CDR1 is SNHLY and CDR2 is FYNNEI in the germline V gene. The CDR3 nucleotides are TGTGCCAGCAGGAGGGGGGGCTACGAGCAGTACTTC. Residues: CASRRGGYEQYF.

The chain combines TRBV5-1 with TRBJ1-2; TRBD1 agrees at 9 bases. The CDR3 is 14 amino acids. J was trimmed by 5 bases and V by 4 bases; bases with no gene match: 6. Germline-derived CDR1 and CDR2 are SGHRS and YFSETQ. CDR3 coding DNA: TGCGCCAGCAGCGCGGGACAGGGTGATTATGGCTACACCTTC. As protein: CASSAGQGDYGYTF. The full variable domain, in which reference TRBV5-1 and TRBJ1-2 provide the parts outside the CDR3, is KAGVTQTPRYLIKTRGQQVTLSCSPISGHRSVSWYQQTPGQGLQFLFEYFSETQRNKGNFPGRFSGRQFSNSRSEMNVSTLELGDSALYLCASSAGQGDYGYTFGSGTRLTVV.

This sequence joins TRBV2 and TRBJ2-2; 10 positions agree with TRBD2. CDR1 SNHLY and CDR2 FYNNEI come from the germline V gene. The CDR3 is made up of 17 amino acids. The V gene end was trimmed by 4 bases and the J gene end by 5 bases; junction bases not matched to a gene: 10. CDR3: CASSVWLAGDRTGELFF. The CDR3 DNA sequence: TGTGCCAGCAGTGTTTGGCTAGCGGGAGATCGTACCGGGGAGCTGTTTTTT. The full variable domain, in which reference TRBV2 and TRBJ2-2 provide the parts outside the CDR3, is EPEVTQTPSHQVTQMGQEVILRCVPISNHLYFYWYRQILGQKVEFLVSFYNNEISEKSEIFDDQFSVERPDGSNFTLKIRSTKLEDSAMYFCASSVWLAGDRTGELFFGEGSRLTVL.

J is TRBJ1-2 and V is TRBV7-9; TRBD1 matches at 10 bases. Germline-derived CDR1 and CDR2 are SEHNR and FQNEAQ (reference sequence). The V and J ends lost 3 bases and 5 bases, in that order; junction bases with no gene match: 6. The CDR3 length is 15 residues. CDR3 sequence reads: CASSLGDRGLYGYTF. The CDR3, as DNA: TGTGCCAGCAGCTTGGGGGACAGGGGATTATATGGCTACACCTTC. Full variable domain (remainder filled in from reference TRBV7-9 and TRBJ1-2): DTGVSQNPRHKITKRGQNVTFRCDPISEHNRLYWYRQTLGQGPEFLTYFQNEAQLEKSRLLSDRFSAERPKGSFSTLEIQRTEQGDSAMYLCASSLGDRGLYGYTFGSGTRLTVV.

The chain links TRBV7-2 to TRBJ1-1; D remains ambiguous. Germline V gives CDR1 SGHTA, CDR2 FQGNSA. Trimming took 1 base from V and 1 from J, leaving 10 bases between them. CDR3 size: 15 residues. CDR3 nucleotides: TGTGCCAGCAGCTTAGAAAGGCAGGAGAACACTGAAGCTTTCTTT. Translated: CASSLERQENTEAFF. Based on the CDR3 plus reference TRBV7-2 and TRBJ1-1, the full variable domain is GAGVSQSPSNKVTEKGKDVELRCDPISGHTALYWYRQSLGQGLEFLIYFQGNSAPDKSGLPSDRFSAERTGGSVSTLTIQRTQQEDSAVYLCASSLERQENTEAFFGQGTRLTVV.

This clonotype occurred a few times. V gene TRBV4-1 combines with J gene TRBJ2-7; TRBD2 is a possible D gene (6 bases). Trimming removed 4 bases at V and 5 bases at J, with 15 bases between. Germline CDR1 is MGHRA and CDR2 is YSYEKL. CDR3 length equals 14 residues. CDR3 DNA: TGCGCCAGCAGCCCTCCTAGCGTAGCCGACGAGCAGTACTTC. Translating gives CASSPPSVADEQYF.

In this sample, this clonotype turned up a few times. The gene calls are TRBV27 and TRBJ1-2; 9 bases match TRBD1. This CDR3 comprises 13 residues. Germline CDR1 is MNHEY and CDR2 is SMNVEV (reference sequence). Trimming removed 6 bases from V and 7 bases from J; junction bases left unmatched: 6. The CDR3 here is CASRQGAQGGYTF. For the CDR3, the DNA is TGTGCCAGCAGACAGGGGGCGCAAGGTGGCTACACCTTC.

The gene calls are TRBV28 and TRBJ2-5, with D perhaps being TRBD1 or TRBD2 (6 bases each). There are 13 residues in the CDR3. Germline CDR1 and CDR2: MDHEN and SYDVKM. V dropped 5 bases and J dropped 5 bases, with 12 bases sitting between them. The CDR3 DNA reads TGTGCCAGCAGTACGGGGGCTCGGGAGACCCAGTACTTC. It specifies CASSTGARETQYF.

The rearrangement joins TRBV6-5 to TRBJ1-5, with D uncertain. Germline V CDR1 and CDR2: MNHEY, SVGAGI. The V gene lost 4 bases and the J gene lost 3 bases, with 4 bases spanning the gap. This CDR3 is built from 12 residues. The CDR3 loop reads CASSLDNQPQHF. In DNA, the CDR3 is TGTGCCAGCAGTTTGGACAATCAGCCCCAGCATTTT.

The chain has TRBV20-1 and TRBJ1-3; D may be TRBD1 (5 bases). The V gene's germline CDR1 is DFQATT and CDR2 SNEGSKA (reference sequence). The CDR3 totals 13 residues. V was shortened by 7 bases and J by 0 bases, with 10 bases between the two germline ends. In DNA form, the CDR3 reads TGCAGTGGACTTGGACACTCTGGAAACACCATATATTTT. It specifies CSGLGHSGNTIYF.

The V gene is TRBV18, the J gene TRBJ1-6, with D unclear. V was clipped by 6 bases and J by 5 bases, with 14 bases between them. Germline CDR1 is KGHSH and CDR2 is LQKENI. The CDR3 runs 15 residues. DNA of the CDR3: TGTGCCAGCTCCCTCAGACCGGCAAATAATTCACCCCTCCACTTT. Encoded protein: CASSLRPANNSPLHF.

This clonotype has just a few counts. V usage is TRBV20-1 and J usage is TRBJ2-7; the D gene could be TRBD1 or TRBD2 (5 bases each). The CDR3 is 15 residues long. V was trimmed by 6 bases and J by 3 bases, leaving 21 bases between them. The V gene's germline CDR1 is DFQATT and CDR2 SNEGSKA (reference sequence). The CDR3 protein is CSARNPGTGHYEQYF. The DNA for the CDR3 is TGCAGTGCGCGAAACCCCGGGACGGGCCACTACGAGCAGTACTTC.

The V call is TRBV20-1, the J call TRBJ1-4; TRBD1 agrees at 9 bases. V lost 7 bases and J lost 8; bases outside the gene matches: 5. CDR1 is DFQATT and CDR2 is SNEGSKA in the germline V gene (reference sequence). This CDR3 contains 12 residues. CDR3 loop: CSVKQGAEKLFF. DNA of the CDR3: TGCAGTGTAAAACAGGGGGCCGAAAAACTGTTTTTT.

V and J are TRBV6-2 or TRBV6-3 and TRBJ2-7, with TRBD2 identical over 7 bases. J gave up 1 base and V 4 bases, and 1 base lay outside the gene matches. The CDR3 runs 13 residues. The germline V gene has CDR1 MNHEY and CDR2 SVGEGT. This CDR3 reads CASSWGGSYEQYF. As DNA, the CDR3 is TGTGCCAGCAGTTGGGGGGGATCCTACGAGCAGTACTTC.

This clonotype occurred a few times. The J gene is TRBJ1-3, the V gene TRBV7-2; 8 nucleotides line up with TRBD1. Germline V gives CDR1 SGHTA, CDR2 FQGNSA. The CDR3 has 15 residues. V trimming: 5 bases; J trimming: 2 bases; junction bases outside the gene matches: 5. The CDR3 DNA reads TGTGCCAGCAGCCCTACAGGGGGGACTGGAAACACCATATATTTT. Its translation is CASSPTGGTGNTIYF.

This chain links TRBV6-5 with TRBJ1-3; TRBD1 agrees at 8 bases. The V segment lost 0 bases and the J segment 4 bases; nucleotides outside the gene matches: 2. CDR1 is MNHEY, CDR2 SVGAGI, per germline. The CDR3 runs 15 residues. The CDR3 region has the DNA TGTGCCAGCAGTTACTCGGGGGACAGGGGAAACACCATATATTTT. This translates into CASSYSGDRGNTIYF.

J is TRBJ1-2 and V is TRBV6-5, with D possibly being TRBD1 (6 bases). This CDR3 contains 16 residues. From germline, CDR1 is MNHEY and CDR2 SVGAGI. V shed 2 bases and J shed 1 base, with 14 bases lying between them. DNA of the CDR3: TGTGCCAGCAGTTACCCCGGGACAACTTATAACTATGGCTACACCTTC. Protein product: CASSYPGTTYNYGYTF.

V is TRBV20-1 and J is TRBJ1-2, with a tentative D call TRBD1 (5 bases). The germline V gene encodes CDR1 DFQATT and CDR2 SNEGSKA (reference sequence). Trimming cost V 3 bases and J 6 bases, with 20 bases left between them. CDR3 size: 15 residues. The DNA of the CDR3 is TGCAGTGCTAGTCGACAGACTCGTATGTTTCATGGCTACACCTTC. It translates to CSASRQTRMFHGYTF.

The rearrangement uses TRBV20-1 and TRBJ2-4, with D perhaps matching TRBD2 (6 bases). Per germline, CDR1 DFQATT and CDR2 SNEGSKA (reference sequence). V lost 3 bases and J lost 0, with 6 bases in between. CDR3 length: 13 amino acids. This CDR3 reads CSASGGAKNIQYF. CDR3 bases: TGCAGTGCTAGCGGGGGAGCCAAAAACATTCAGTACTTC.

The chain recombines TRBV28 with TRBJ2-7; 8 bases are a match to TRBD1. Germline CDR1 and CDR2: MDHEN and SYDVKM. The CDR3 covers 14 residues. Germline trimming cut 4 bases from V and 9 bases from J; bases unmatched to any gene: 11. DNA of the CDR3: TGTGCCAGCAGTTACGCGACAGGGGAAAAATGGCAGTACTTC. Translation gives CASSYATGEKWQYF.

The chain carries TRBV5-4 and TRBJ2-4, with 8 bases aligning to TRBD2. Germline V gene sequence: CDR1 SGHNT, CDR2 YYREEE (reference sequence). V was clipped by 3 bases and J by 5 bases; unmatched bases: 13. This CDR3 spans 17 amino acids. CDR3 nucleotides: TGTGCCAGCAGCTCGCCGTCTCCGGGACTAGTCGAAAACATTCAGTACTTC. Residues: CASSSPSPGLVENIQYF.

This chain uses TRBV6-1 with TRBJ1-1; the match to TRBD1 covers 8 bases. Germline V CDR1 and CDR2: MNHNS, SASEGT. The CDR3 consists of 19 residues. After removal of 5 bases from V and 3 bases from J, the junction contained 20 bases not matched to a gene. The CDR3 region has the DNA TGTGCCAGCAGTCCCCGAGGGGACTTCCCAGGGGGCCTTTACACTGAAGCTTTCTTT. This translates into CASSPRGDFPGGLYTEAFF.

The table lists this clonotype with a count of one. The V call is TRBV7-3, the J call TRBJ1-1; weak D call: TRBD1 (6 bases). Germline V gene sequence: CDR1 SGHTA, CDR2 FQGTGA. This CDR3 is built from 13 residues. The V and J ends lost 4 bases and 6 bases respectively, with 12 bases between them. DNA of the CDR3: TGTGCCAGCAGCTCGTACAGGGAAGCTGAAGCTTTCTTT. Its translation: CASSSYREAEAFF.

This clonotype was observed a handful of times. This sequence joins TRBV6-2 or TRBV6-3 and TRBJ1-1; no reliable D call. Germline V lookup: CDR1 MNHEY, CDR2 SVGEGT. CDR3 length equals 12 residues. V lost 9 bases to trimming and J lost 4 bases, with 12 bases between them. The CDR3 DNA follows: TGTGCCAGTTTCGGGTGGAGCACTGAAGCTTTCTTT. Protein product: CASFGWSTEAFF.